The entry below describes one T cell receptor (beta chain). What it recognizes is unknown. Produced via immunoSEQ multiplex PCR; TCRdb's table is partial and in-frame only. The table includes roughly 56,000 clones, approximately 85% detected once. The data derive from a study of OX40 agonist ivuxolimab in advanced cancers. Study details: Prior checkpoint blockade (anti-PD-1, anti-PD-L1 or anti-CTLA-4) was permitted; approximately 40% had it. Partial responses were seen in three patients, one with hepatocellular carcinoma and two with cutaneous melanoma. Points from the study as a whole: Not determined was the antigen specificity of the expanded peripheral T cells. Blood T cells, both CD4+ and CD8+, expanded clonally by week 6 at 0.1 to 3.0 mg/kg.

V gave up 4 bases and J gave up 3 bases; unmatched junction bases: 7. Germline CDR1 is WSHSY and CDR2 is SAAADI. The CDR3 runs to 18 residues. This receptor was taken from an adult with an advanced solid tumor such as melanoma, head and neck, liver or kidney cancer. The chain links TRBV10-2 to TRBJ2-2, with TRBD2 matching 14 bases. The sequencing here drew on CD4+ or CD8+ T cells sorted from blood, taken in a trial of the OX40 agonist ivuxolimab. The CDR3 here is CASSAGLAGARDTGELFF. The CDR3 nucleotides read TGCGCCAGCAGTGCGGGACTAGCGGGAGCGAGAGACACCGGGGAGCTGTTTTTT.